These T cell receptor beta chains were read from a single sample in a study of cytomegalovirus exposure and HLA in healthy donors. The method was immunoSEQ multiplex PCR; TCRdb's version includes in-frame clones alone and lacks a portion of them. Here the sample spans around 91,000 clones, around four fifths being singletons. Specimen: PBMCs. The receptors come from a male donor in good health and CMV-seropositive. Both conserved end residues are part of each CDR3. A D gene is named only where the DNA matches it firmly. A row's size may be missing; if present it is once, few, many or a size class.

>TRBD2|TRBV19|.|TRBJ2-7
TGTGCCAGTAGTCTAGCGGGTTCCTACGAGCAGTACTTC
CASSLAGSYEQYF
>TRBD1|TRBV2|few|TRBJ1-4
TGTGCCAGCAGTGGCCGGGACAGCTATGAAAAACTGTTTTTT
CASSGRDSYEKLFF
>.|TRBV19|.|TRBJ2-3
TGTGCCAGTAGTAAGTTGCAGGGAAGACCAGATACGCAGTATTTT
CASSKLQGRPDTQYF
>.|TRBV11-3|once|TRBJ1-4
TGTGCCAGCAGCTTAGATGAAAGCTCTTGTGAAAAACTGTTTTTT
CASSLDESSCEKLFF
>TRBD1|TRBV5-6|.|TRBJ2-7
TGTGCCAGCAGCTTGGGTGGGACAGGGTTGTTCGAGCAGTACTTC
CASSLGGTGLFEQYF
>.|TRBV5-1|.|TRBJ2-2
TGCGCCAGCAGCCCGAGGGAACGGGGGGCCAACACCGGGGAGCTGTTTTTT
CASSPRERGANTGELFF
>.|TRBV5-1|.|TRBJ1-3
TGCGCCAGCAGCTTGGGACAGAGCTCTGGAAACACCATATATTTT
CASSLGQSSGNTIYF
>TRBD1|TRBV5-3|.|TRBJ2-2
TGTGCCAGAAGCCCGGACAGGGATATCTCTCCCGGGGAGCTGTTTTTT
CARSPDRDISPGELFF
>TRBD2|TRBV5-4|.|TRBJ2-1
TGTGCCAGCAGCCAGACTAGCGGGGCCTACAATGAGCAGTTCTTC
CASSQTSGAYNEQFF
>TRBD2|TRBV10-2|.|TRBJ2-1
TGCGCCAGCAGTGAGTCTCCCTCTAGCGGGAGTGTCTTC
CASSESPSSGSVF
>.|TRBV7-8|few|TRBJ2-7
TGTGCCAGCCTCGCGGTTGGCTCCTACGAGCAGTACTTC
CASLAVGSYEQYF
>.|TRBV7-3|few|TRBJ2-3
TGTGCCAGCAGCTTAATGGGACTCAGCACAGATACGCAGTATTTT
CASSLMGLSTDTQYF
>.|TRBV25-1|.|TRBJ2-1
TGTGCCAGCAGTGGGGCAGGGGCAAGTGAGCAGTTCTTC
CASSGAGASEQFF
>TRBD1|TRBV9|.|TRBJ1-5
TGTGCCAGCAGCGTGGGCAGGGGGCAGGATCAGCCCCAGCATTTT
CASSVGRGQDQPQHF
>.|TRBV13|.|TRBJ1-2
TGTGCCAGCAGCTTTATTGGCAGGGGTTACGGCTACACCTTC
CASSFIGRGYGYTF
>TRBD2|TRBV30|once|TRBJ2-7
TGTGCCGGACTAGCGGGAGTGTACGAGCAGTACTTC
CAGLAGVYEQYF
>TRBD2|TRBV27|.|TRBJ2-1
TGTGCCAGCAGTTCGGGACTAGCCTACAATGAGCAGTTCTTC
CASSSGLAYNEQFF
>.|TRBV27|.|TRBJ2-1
TGTGCCAGCAGACTAGGCGTCCGTGAGCAGTTCTTC
CASRLGVREQFF
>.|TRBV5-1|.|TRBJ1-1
TGCGCCAGCAGCTTGGAGCGGCCCGGAAGGACTGAAGCTTTCTTT
CASSLERPGRTEAFF
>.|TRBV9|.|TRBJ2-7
TGTGCCAGCAGCGTAGGAAACACCCCGAGGTACGAGCAGTACTTC
CASSVGNTPRYEQYF
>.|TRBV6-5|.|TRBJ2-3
TGTGCCAGCAGTTACTCGACCCGCGGGCATACGCAGTATTTT
CASSYSTRGHTQYF
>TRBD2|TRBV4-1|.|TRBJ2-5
TGCGCCAGCAGCCAAGCGGGTCTCGGGGGGGCCTCGGGAGAGACCCAGTACTTC
CASSQAGLGGASGETQYF
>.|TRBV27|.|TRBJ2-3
TGTGCCAGCGGCCACACAGATACGCAGTATTTT
CASGHTDTQYF
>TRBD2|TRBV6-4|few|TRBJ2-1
TGTGCCAGCAGGCGGGAGGGCATCGATTCCAACAGTGAGCAGTTCTTC
CASRREGIDSNSEQFF
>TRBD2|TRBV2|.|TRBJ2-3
TGTGCCAGCAGTCCCGGGACTAGCGGGAGTTATACGCAGTATTTT
CASSPGTSGSYTQYF
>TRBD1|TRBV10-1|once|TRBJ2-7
TGCGCCAGCAGTCACAGGGGGACGGACGAGCAGTACTTC
CASSHRGTDEQYF
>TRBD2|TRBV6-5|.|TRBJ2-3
TGTGCCAGCAGTTACTCCCTAGCGGGGGGGCGGACGCAGTATTTT
CASSYSLAGGRTQYF
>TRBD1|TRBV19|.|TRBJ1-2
TGTGCCAGTACAGGGGGCTCACCCGGCTACACCTTC
CASTGGSPGYTF
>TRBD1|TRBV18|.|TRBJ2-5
TGTGCCAGCTCTCGGGACAGGAGTAACCAAGAGACCCAGTACTTC
CASSRDRSNQETQYF
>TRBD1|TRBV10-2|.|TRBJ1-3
TGCGCCAGCAGCGTCCCGGGACAGGGGTTCTCTGGAAACACCATATATTTT
CASSVPGQGFSGNTIYF
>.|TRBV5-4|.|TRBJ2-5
TGTGCCAGCAGAACATCCCAACAAGAGACCCAGTACTTC
CASRTSQQETQYF
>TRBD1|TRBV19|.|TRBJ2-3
TGTGCCAGTAGTTGGACAGGGGGTTATACAGATACGCAGTATTTT
CASSWTGGYTDTQYF
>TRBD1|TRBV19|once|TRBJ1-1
TGTGCCAGTAGTATCCGACAGGGGTCCACTGAAGCTTTCTTT
CASSIRQGSTEAFF
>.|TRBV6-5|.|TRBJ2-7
TGTGCCAGCAGTTACCTCAGGTCTGTCGAGCAGTACTTC
CASSYLRSVEQYF
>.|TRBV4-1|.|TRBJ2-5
TGCGCCAGCAGCCAAGACATCTCTAAAGACAAGACCCAGTACTTC
CASSQDISKDKTQYF
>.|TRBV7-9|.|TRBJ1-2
TGTGCCAGCAGCTCCGAAGCCCCCTATGGCTACACCTTC
CASSSEAPYGYTF
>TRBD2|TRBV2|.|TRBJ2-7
TGTGCCAGCAGTGGACTAGCCCACGAGCAGTACTTC
CASSGLAHEQYF
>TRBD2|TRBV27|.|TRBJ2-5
TGTGCCAGCAGTACCGGACTAGCGGGGTTAGGGGGGACCCAGTACTTC
CASSTGLAGLGGTQYF
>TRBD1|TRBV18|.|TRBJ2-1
TGTGCCAGCTCACCCCTTGGGACAGCTGTTGATTCCTACAATGAGCAGTTCTTC
CASSPLGTAVDSYNEQFF
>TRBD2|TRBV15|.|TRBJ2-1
TGTGCCACCAGCAGAGATCGGACTAGCGGGAGTGGGAGGATCCTCAATGAGCAGTTCTTC
CATSRDRTSGSGRILNEQFF
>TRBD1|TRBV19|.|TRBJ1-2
TGTGCCAGTCGCAGTACCCAGGGGGAGAACTATGGCTACACCTTC
CASRSTQGENYGYTF
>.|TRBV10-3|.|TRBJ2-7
TGTGCCATCAGTGAACCGGAGGGTTACGAGCAGTACTTC
CAISEPEGYEQYF
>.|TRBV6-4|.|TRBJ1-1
TGTGCCAGCAGTGAGGGGCTGGGGACTGAAGCTTTCTTT
CASSEGLGTEAFF
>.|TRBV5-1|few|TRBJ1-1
TGCGCCAGCAGCAGGGGCCCTGAAGCTTTCTTT
CASSRGPEAFF
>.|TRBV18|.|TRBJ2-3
TGTGCCAGCTCGATCCCGGGGGGCGCAGATACGCAGTATTTT
CASSIPGGADTQYF
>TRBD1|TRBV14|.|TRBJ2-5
TGTGCCAGCAGCCAAGAGACAGGGGGCGTCCAAGAGACCCAGTACTTC
CASSQETGGVQETQYF
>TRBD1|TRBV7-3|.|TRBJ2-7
TGTGCCACTAAAGGGACAGGGGGCTACGAGCAGTACTTC
CATKGTGGYEQYF
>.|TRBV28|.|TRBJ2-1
TGTGCCAGCAGGGGGGGGCGTAGCTCCTACAATGAGCAGTTCTTC
CASRGGRSSYNEQFF
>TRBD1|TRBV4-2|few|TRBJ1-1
TGTGCCAGCAGCCTGACAGGGGGCGGGAACACTGAAGCTTTCTTT
CASSLTGGGNTEAFF
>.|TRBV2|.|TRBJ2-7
TGTGCCAGCAGTGCCGGGGTCTACGAGCAGTACTTC
CASSAGVYEQYF
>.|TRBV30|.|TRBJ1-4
TGTGCCTGGAGCGGAAACAGGGAATCGGGAAAACTGTTTTTT
CAWSGNRESGKLFF
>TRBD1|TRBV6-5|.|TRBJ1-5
TGTGCCACCCAACCAGGGGGTCCTAATCAGCCCCAGCATTTT
CATQPGGPNQPQHF
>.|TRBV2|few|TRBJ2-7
TGTGCCAGCAGACCGGCGGTCTACGAGCAGTACTTC
CASRPAVYEQYF
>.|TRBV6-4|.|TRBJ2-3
TGTGCCAGCAGTGACGGCCGGGATCGCACAGATACGCAGTATTTT
CASSDGRDRTDTQYF